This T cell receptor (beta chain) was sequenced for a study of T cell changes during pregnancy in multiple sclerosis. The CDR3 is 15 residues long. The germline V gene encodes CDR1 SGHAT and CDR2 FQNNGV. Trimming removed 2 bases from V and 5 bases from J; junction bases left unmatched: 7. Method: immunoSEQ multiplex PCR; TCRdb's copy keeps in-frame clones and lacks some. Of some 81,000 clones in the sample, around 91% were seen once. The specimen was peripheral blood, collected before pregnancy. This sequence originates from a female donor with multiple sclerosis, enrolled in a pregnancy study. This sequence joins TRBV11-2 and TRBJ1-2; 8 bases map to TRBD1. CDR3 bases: TGTGCCAGCAGCTTATCGGGGACAGGAAGTTATGGCTACACCTTC. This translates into CASSLSGTGSYGYTF.